A single sample is the source of the 4 T cell receptor beta chains below, sequenced in a study of control samples from healthy donors and cancer patients. Sequencing was performed with immunoSEQ multiplex PCR; in TCRdb, only in-frame clones are kept and a portion is missing. The sample includes approximately 120,000 clones, around nine tenths of them seen just once. The sample comprised blood. The receptors stem from a man aged 40-49 years in good health.

The chain uses TRBV12-3 or TRBV12-4 and TRBJ1-2; possibly TRBD1 for D (5 bases). The CDR3 length is 12 residues. V was trimmed by 2 bases and J by 8 bases, leaving 9 bases between them. CDR3 amino acids: CASSLLRGGYTF. The DNA for the CDR3 is TGTGCCAGCAGTTTATTGAGGGGAGGCTACACCTTC.

This sequence joins TRBV19 and TRBJ1-1; D is undetermined. The CDR3 has 10 amino acids. With 9 bases removed from V and 5 bases from J, the gap between germline ends came to 7 bases. Germline V CDR1 and CDR2: LNHDA, SQIVND (reference sequence). The CDR3 loop reads CASAETEAFF. CDR3 DNA sequence: TGTGCCAGCGCGGAGACTGAAGCTTTCTTT. Full variable domain (outside the CDR3, taken from reference TRBV19 and TRBJ1-1): DGGITQSPKYLFRKEGQNVTLSCEQNLNHDAMYWYRQDPGQGLRLIYYSQIVNDFQKGDIAEGYSVSREKKESFPLTVTSAQKNPTAFYLCASAETEAFFGQGTRLTVV.

V is TRBV5-4 and J is TRBJ2-2; possible D gene TRBD1, 5 bases. The CDR3 consists of 14 residues. The germline V gene encodes CDR1 SGHNT and CDR2 YYREEE (reference sequence). Deletions cut 4 bases from V and 0 bases from J, with 7 bases between. CDR3 DNA sequence: TGTGCCAGCAGCCGACAGACGAACACCGGGGAGCTGTTTTTT. Protein sequence: CASSRQTNTGELFF. The variable domain in full, completed from reference TRBV5-4 and TRBJ2-2, reads ETGVTQSPTHLIKTRGQQVTLRCSSQSGHNTVSWYQQALGQGPQFIFQYYREEENGRGNFPPRFSGLQFPNYSSELNVNALELDDSALYLCASSRQTNTGELFFGEGSRLTVL.

The genes are TRBV24-1 and TRBJ1-2; possible D gene TRBD1, 5 bases. The CDR3 contains 12 residues. Germline loops: CDR1 KGHDR, CDR2 SFDVKD. V was trimmed by 5 bases and J by 8 bases, leaving 11 bases between them. The CDR3 region is CATSVQGAGYTF. The DNA of the CDR3 is TGTGCCACCAGTGTGCAGGGTGCCGGCTACACCTTC.